The next 24 T cell receptor beta chains were all read from a single sample in a study of vaccination and CD4 T cells after COVID-19. Their antigens remain unidentified. Documented treatment: roughly ten-day PBMC culture with coronavirus spike peptide pools or control peptides (ViraFEST assay). With the Oncomine TCR Beta short-read assay, DNA from cultured CD4+ T cells was sequenced. In TCRdb, the PCR reads were re-called with MiXCR into one record per CDR3 protein. The sample shows roughly 3,600 distinct CDR3 sequences, 17% of them seen only once. The material sequenced was CD4+ T cells from blood, cultured in vitro. The receptors derive from a human donor who had recovered from COVID-19.

J is TRBJ1-1 and V is TRBV4-2, with TRBD1 identical over 8 bases. With 4 bases clipped from V and 5 bases from J, the junction kept 12 bases outside the gene matches. This CDR3 is 16 amino acids long. Germline values: CDR1 LGHNA, CDR2 YNFKEQ. CDR3 protein: CASSPDGRGRRTEAFF. CDR3 bases: TGTGCCAGCAGCCCGGATGGCAGGGGGCGCAGGACTGAAGCTTTCTTT.

This clonotype was picked up a small number of times. V and J are TRBV30 and TRBJ1-1; D perhaps matches TRBD1 (5 bases). V lost 7 bases and J 0 bases, leaving 12 bases between the germline ends. The CDR3 has 13 residues. In germline, CDR1 is GTSNPN, CDR2 SVGIG (reference sequence). The CDR3 reads CASNRLMNTEAFF. The CDR3 DNA follows: TGTGCCTCCAACAGGCTTATGAACACTGAAGCTTTCTTT.

The J gene is TRBJ2-3, the V gene TRBV7-8, with D tentatively TRBD1 or TRBD2 (5 bases each). Germline assignment: CDR1 SGHVS and CDR2 FQNEAQ. Trimming left V 1 base short and J 2 bases short, with 10 bases between. This CDR3 contains 15 residues. The CDR3 DNA sequence: TGTGCCAGCAGCTTAGTGGGACGGTACACAGATACGCAGTATTTT. This sequence encodes CASSLVGRYTDTQYF.

This clonotype has more than one count but fewer than ten. This chain connects TRBV20-1 to TRBJ2-7, with 8 bases lining up with TRBD2. Germline V CDR1 and CDR2: DFQATT, SNEGSKA (reference sequence). The CDR3 is 17 amino acids. V was clipped by 5 bases and J by 0 bases; unmatched bases: 15. The DNA of the CDR3 is TGCAGTGCTCTCAGTTACGGGGGGGCCGCGAGCTCCTACGAGCAGTACTTC. Translating gives CSALSYGGAASSYEQYF.

This chain connects TRBV4-1 to TRBJ1-1; D is unresolved. The CDR3 extends over 15 amino acids. Trimming stripped 0 bases from V and 8 bases from J, with 16 bases between. Germline V gene data show CDR1 as MGHRA and CDR2 as YSYEKL. CDR3 DNA: TGCGCCAGCAGCCAAGATCCCGCCAAGAGTCGGGAAGCTTTCTTT. Protein: CASSQDPAKSREAFF.

The gene calls are TRBV19 and TRBJ2-2; 11 bases fit TRBD1. V was clipped by 7 bases and J by 4 bases; unmatched bases: 5. The CDR3 length is 15 residues. CDR1 and CDR2 from the germline V gene are LNHDA and SQIVND (reference sequence). In DNA form, the CDR3 reads TGTGCCAGTACCAGGACAGGGGGCATCACCGGGGAGCTGTTTTTT. It codes for CASTRTGGITGELFF.

The V call is TRBV30, the J call TRBJ2-7; D might be TRBD1 (5 bases). This CDR3 comprises 13 residues. Germline lookup yields CDR1 GTSNPN and CDR2 SVGIG (reference sequence). The V gene lost 4 bases and the J gene lost 2 bases, with 12 bases spanning the gap. This CDR3 is CAWNPDSAYEQYF. The CDR3 DNA sequence: TGTGCCTGGAATCCCGACAGTGCCTACGAGCAGTACTTC.

This chain links TRBV12-3 or TRBV12-4 with TRBJ2-1, with D tentatively TRBD1 (6 bases). With 6 bases removed from V and 2 bases from J, the gap between germline ends came to 11 bases. This CDR3 spans 14 amino acids. The CDR3 is CASSTGNPYNEQFF. The CDR3 DNA follows: TGTGCCAGCAGCACAGGGAACCCCTACAATGAGCAGTTCTTC.

This clonotype was recorded a few times. The CDR3 region is CASSLGGYGSTYEQYF. Written as DNA, the CDR3 is TGTGCCAGCAGCTTAGGGGGATACGGGAGTACCTACGAGCAGTACTTC. J is TRBJ2-7 and V is TRBV7-9; D is perhaps TRBD2 (6 bases). The CDR3 has 16 amino acids. Trimming shortened V by 1 base and J by 2 bases, and 15 bases separated the two germline ends. CDR1 SEHNR and CDR2 FQNEAQ come from the germline V gene (reference sequence).

This chain joins TRBV6-1 and TRBJ2-1; no definite D call. V lost 1 base and J 9 bases, leaving 4 bases between the germline ends. The length of the CDR3 is 11 residues. Germline V gene sequence: CDR1 MNHNS, CDR2 SASEGT. As DNA, the CDR3 is TGTGCCAGCAGTGAAGTCGGTGAGCAGTTCTTC. This translates into CASSEVGEQFF.

The rearrangement links TRBV5-1 to TRBJ2-2; 8 bases map to TRBD1. V gave up 2 bases and J gave up 9 bases; unmatched junction bases: 9. The CDR3 sequence is 15 residues long. The germline CDR1 and CDR2 sequences are SGHRS and YFSETQ. CDR3 protein: CASSFQGADTRELFF. In nucleotides, the CDR3 is TGCGCCAGCAGCTTCCAGGGGGCGGATACAAGGGAGCTGTTTTTT.

J is TRBJ1-1 and V is TRBV7-9, with D unclear. The V end was cut by 0 bases, the J end by 2 bases, with 7 bases between. Germline V gene lookup returns CDR1 SEHNR and CDR2 FQNEAQ (reference sequence). The CDR3 length is 14 residues. CDR3 residues: CASSLAAGNTEAFF. The DNA for the CDR3 is TGTGCCAGCAGCTTAGCGGCAGGTAACACTGAAGCTTTCTTT.

The sample holds a few counts of this clonotype. The chain employs TRBV30 and TRBJ2-7; the D call may be TRBD1 or TRBD2 (6 bases each). There are 12 residues in the CDR3. Germline V gene lookup returns CDR1 GTSNPN and CDR2 SVGIG (reference sequence). Deletions cut 4 bases from V and 5 bases from J, with 12 bases between. CDR3 region: CAWTRGHNEQYF. For the CDR3, the DNA is TGTGCCTGGACCCGGGGGCACAACGAGCAGTACTTC.

This chain joins TRBV20-1 and TRBJ2-7, with D perhaps TRBD1 or TRBD2 (5 bases each). Trimming stripped 1 base from V and 0 bases from J, with 13 bases between. The germline gives CDR1 DFQATT, CDR2 SNEGSKA (reference sequence). CDR3 length: 15 residues. The CDR3 DNA reads TGCAGTGCTAGAGCAACCGGGACCGCCTCCTACGAGCAGTACTTC. Its translation: CSARATGTASYEQYF.

This clonotype has only a few counts. The chain has TRBV5-1 and TRBJ1-1; D unclear. The CDR3 consists of 11 residues. Per the germline V gene, CDR1 is SGHRS and CDR2 is YFSETQ. Deletions cut 5 bases from V and 5 bases from J, with 7 bases between. This CDR3 is CASRRETEAFF. The CDR3 nucleotides read TGCGCCAGCAGGCGGGAGACTGAAGCTTTCTTT.

This chain joins TRBV6-5 and TRBJ1-2; D is perhaps TRBD1 (6 bases). The CDR3 contains 15 residues. Germline V CDR1 and CDR2: MNHEY, SVGAGI. Trimming removed 1 base at V and 1 base at J, with 10 bases between. CDR3 region: CASSYLGQSNYGYTF. CDR3 nucleotides: TGTGCCAGCAGTTACTTGGGACAAAGTAACTATGGCTACACCTTC.

Sample share makes this clonotype medium-sized. The rearrangement uses TRBV5-4 and TRBJ1-6; 8 bases are a match to TRBD1. V lost 0 bases and J lost 8; bases outside the gene matches: 1. The germline V gene encodes CDR1 SGHNT and CDR2 YYREEE (reference sequence). This CDR3 region has 14 residues. The CDR3: CASSLGDRHSPLHF. The CDR3 nucleotides are TGTGCCAGCAGCTTGGGGGACAGGCATTCACCCCTCCACTTT.

This clonotype was detected only a few times. J is TRBJ2-2 and V is TRBV19; D not certain. From germline, CDR1 is LNHDA and CDR2 SQIVND (reference sequence). This CDR3 spans 15 amino acids. V was shortened by 2 bases and J by 5 bases, with 12 bases between the two germline ends. CDR3 sequence reads: CASSINEAVTGELFF. CDR3 in DNA: TGTGCCAGTAGTATAAACGAAGCAGTAACCGGGGAGCTGTTTTTT.

Within the sample, this clonotype is medium-sized. The J gene is TRBJ1-6, the V gene TRBV24-1; 7 positions match TRBD1. V lost 4 bases, J lost 7 bases, and 6 bases stayed unmatched. There are 15 residues in the CDR3. Germline loops: CDR1 KGHDR, CDR2 SFDVKD. The CDR3 region has the DNA TGTGCCACCAGTGACCTGACAGGGCAGAATTCACCCCTCCACTTT. Residues: CATSDLTGQNSPLHF.

V and J are TRBV10-3 and TRBJ1-2, with D maybe TRBD1 (6 bases). The germline V gene encodes CDR1 ENHRY and CDR2 SYGVKD. The V end was cut by 4 bases, the J end by 4 bases, with 10 bases between. The CDR3 totals 13 residues. The CDR3 DNA reads as TGTGCCATCAGTGGTTCGGGGGCCTATGGCTACACCTTC. Protein sequence: CAISGSGAYGYTF.

This clonotype came up a few times. The chain has TRBV2 and TRBJ2-5, with 7 positions matching TRBD2. Trimming cost V 10 bases and J 4 bases; bases outside gene matches: 6. Germline CDR1 is SNHLY and CDR2 is FYNNEI. The CDR3 consists of 12 residues. The CDR3 reads CAISWGGETQYF. The DNA for the CDR3 is TGTGCCATCTCGTGGGGGGGAGAGACCCAGTACTTC.

V and J are TRBV20-1 and TRBJ1-5; 7 nucleotides line up with TRBD1. V was clipped by 4 bases and J by 2 bases; unmatched bases: 5. Germline V gene data show CDR1 as DFQATT and CDR2 as SNEGSKA (reference sequence). The CDR3 covers 14 residues. CDR3 loop: CSANKGGGNQPQHF. In nucleotides, the CDR3 is TGCAGTGCTAATAAAGGGGGCGGCAATCAGCCCCAGCATTTT.

V is TRBV6-1 and J is TRBJ2-7, with 9 nucleotides matching TRBD1. Germline values: CDR1 MNHNS, CDR2 SASEGT. The CDR3 consists of 12 residues. J gave up 6 bases and V 7 bases, and 4 bases lay outside the gene matches. DNA for the CDR3: TGTGCCAGCACCCGGACAGGGGTCGAGCAGTACTTC. This sequence encodes CASTRTGVEQYF.

As for this clonotype: Just one base apart from a much larger clone, this may be a read error. The rearrangement joins TRBV20-1 to TRBJ2-3; D may be TRBD2 (6 bases). The germline V gene encodes CDR1 DFQATT and CDR2 SNEGSKA (reference sequence). The CDR3 loop spans 15 amino acids. The CDR3 DNA reads TGCGGTGCCCCGAGCCCCTGGAGGGCGGGGGATACGCAGTATTTT. Its translation: CGAPSPWRAGDTQYF.